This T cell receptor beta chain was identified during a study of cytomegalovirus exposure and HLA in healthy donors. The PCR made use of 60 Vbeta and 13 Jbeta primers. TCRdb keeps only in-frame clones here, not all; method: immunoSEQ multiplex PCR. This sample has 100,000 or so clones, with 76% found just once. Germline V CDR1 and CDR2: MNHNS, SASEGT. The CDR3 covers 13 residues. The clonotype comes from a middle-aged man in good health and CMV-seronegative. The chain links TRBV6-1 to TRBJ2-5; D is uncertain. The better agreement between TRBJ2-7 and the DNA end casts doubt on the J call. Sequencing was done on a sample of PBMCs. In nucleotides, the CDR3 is TGTGCCAGCAGTGAGTACAGTACCTACGAGCAGTACTTC. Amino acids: CASSEYSTYEQYF.